The entry below gives a single TCR beta chain sequence along with its context. Original processing methods: Estimation of nucleated cell counts relied on the amplification of reference gene primers. Method: immunoSEQ multiplex PCR; TCRdb's copy keeps in-frame clones and lacks some. That table furnishes V, J and clone size, whereas the DNA furnished D and trimming. This table has 60,000 to 85,000 clones, approximately 80% appearing once. The CDR3 has 15 amino acids. Germline assignment: CDR1 LGHDT and CDR2 YNNKEL (reference sequence). The trim removed 2 bases at V and 4 bases at J, leaving 3 bases unmatched. The data were obtained in a study of blood T cell repertoires in COVID-19. Study at large: T cells, B-cell-depleted T cells, or PBMCs provided the cDNA or gDNA that served as material.

Sample: peripheral blood. V and J are TRBV3-1 (or the pseudogene TRBV3-2) and TRBJ2-1; 9 nucleotides agree with TRBD2. This receptor was taken from a man in his 70s who had recovered from COVID-19. In DNA form, the CDR3 reads TGTGCCAGCAGCCAACGGACTAGCGATTACAATGAGCAGTTCTTC. As protein: CASSQRTSDYNEQFF.